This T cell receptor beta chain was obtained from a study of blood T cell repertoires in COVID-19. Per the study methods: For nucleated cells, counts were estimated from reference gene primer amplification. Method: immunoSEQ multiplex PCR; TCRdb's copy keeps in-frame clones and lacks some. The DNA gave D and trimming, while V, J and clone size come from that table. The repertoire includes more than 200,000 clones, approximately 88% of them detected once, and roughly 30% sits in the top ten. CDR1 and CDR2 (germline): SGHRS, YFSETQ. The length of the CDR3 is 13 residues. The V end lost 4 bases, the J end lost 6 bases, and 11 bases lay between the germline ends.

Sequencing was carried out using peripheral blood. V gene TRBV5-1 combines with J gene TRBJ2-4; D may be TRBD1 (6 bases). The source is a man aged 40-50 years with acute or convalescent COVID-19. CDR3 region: CASSTLQGNIQYF. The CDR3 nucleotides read TGCGCCAGCAGCACCCTACAGGGAAACATTCAGTACTTC.